A single sample gave rise to the 27 T cell receptor beta chains below, sequenced in a study of CD8+CD57+ T cells in acquired aplastic anemia. Genomic DNA constituted the template upon which TCR beta VDJ and CDR3 profiling was performed. Each CDR3 protein is one row after TCRdb ran MiXCR on the reads. The data show roughly 420,000 distinct CDR3 sequences, with roughly 68% seen just once and 3% to 4.5% held by the top ten. Sequencing used sorted CD4+, CD8+, or CD8+CD57+ T cells (not recorded which) from PBMCs. These receptors came from a human donor in good health, serving as a control.

About this clonotype: The CDR3 end shows no conserved phenylalanine or tryptophan, and so a read error is likely. The gene calls are TRBV7-4 and TRBJ1-2; D remains ambiguous. CDR1 and CDR2 (germline): SGHVT, SQSDAQ. The CDR3 totals 12 residues. The V end was cut by 5 bases, the J end by 10 bases, with 14 bases between. The CDR3 nucleotides read TGTGCCAGCAGCCGAGGCGCGGGTGCCTACACCCAC. Its translation: CASSRGAGAYTH.

This clonotype was picked up many times. The rearrangement links TRBV25-1 to TRBJ2-5; TRBD2 matches at 10 bases. V lost 1 base, J lost 5 bases, and 16 bases stayed unmatched. Germline V CDR1 and CDR2: MGHDK, SYGVNS. The CDR3 runs to 19 residues. The CDR3 protein is CASSELGLAGGRVAETQYF. CDR3 bases: TGTGCCAGCAGTGAATTAGGGTTAGCGGGGGGTCGCGTCGCGGAGACCCAGTACTTC.

The V call is TRBV7-6, the J call TRBJ2-7; D uncertain. This CDR3 has 14 amino acids. Germline V gene lookup returns CDR1 SGHVS and CDR2 FNYEAQ. Trimming removed 5 bases at V and 1 base at J, with 12 bases between. The CDR3 spells CASSPSSLSYEQYF. In DNA, the CDR3 is TGTGCCAGCAGCCCCTCCTCACTATCCTACGAGCAGTACTTC.

The genes are TRBV10-3 and TRBJ2-3, with TRBD1 matching 10 bases. This CDR3 has 14 amino acids. The ends lost 6 bases at V and 3 bases at J; junction bases unmatched: 3. Germline V gene sequence: CDR1 ENHRY, CDR2 SYGVKD. CDR3 protein: CAISEDRGTDTQYF. CDR3 sequence (DNA): TGTGCCATCAGCGAGGACAGGGGGACAGATACGCAGTATTTT.

The chain uses TRBV12-3 or TRBV12-4 and TRBJ2-1; TRBD2 agrees at 9 bases. The ends lost 5 bases at V and 10 bases at J; junction bases unmatched: 9. The CDR3 has 14 amino acids. The chain's CDR3 is CASSPSSTSGEQFF. The CDR3 bases are TGTGCCAGCAGTCCCTCGAGCACTAGCGGGGAGCAGTTCTTC.

The chain uses TRBV9 and TRBJ1-5, with D hard to call. Looked up from germline, CDR1 is SGDLS and CDR2 is YYNGEE. The CDR3 length is 16 residues. The V and J ends lost 3 bases and 11 bases respectively, with 24 bases between them. The DNA of the CDR3 is TGTGCCAGCAGCGGAGTTGGAGGCAACGAGCAGTACTCCCAGCATTTT. Amino acids: CASSGVGGNEQYSQHF.

Details on this clonotype: No conserved phenylalanine or tryptophan ends this CDR3, so it is likely a read error. The DNA is left out, because the CDR3 cannot be placed on it with certainty; the CDR3 is given as TCRdb lists it. This chain connects TRBV7-2 to TRBJ2-2. Germline CDR1 reads SGHTA; CDR2 reads FQGNSA. Including both end residues, the CDR3 is 13 amino acids long. CDR3 protein: CASSLTTYEQHFG.

This clonotype was detected ten times or more. V and J are TRBV2 and TRBJ1-2; the match to TRBD1 covers 7 bases. The length of the CDR3 is 15 residues. The ends lost 6 bases at V and 8 bases at J; junction bases unmatched: 15. Germline values: CDR1 SNHLY, CDR2 FYNNEI. The CDR3 loop is CASSRDNDRVGGYTF. The CDR3, as DNA: TGTGCCAGCAGCCGAGACAATGACAGGGTTGGCGGCTACACCTTC.

This clonotype was counted ten times or more. This chain joins TRBV7-2 and TRBJ2-5; 7 nucleotides align to TRBD2. The junction had 7 bases not matched to a gene; V was cut back by 5 bases and J by 4 bases. This CDR3 has 14 amino acids. Germline V gene lookup returns CDR1 SGHTA and CDR2 FQGNSA. The chain's CDR3 is CASSPNGLGETQYF. CDR3 in DNA: TGTGCCAGCAGCCCGAACGGACTAGGAGAGACCCAGTACTTC.

As regards this clonotype: Sequence at one end of the junction differs from germline and may be a read error. V is TRBV10-1 and J is TRBJ1-1; possible D gene TRBD1, 5 bases. The CDR3 consists of 14 residues. CDR1 is WNHNN and CDR2 is SYGVQD in the germline V gene (reference sequence). CDR3 nucleotide sequence: TGTGCCATCAGTGGTCAGGGCGGAGCCGCTGAAACTTTCTTT. It is translated as CAISGQGGAAETFF.

Regarding this clonotype: The conserved final phenylalanine or tryptophan is absent from the CDR3, which likely points to a read error. The CDR3 DNA reads TGTGCCACCAGCAAGCAAGAGGGAGGGGCCCAGGATCAGTACTTG. Its protein is CATSKQEGGAQDQYL. The chain couples TRBV15 to TRBJ2-7; 7 positions agree with TRBD2. Trimming at V came to 4 bases and at J to 10 bases, leaving 16 bases not matched to a gene. The CDR3 is made up of 15 amino acids. From germline, CDR1 is LNHNV and CDR2 YYDKDF (reference sequence).

V is TRBV29-1 and J is TRBJ1-1; no firm D call. CDR3 length: 12 residues. From germline, CDR1 is SQVTM and CDR2 ANQGSEA. Trimming took 8 bases from V and 1 from J, leaving 11 bases between them. The CDR3 nucleotides are TGCAGCTACCGTACGGGGAACACTGAAGCTTTCTTT. This translates into CSYRTGNTEAFF.

The chain links TRBV7-2 to TRBJ1-1, with 9 bases that match TRBD1. Germline trimming cut 3 bases from V and 10 bases from J; bases unmatched to any gene: 15. CDR1 is SGHTA and CDR2 is FQGNSA in the germline V gene. CDR3 length equals 16 residues. The CDR3 DNA is TGTGCCAGCAGCTTCGGACAGGGGCGGCCTACCAGCAGAGCTTTCTTT. Amino acids: CASSFGQGRPTSRAFF. Full variable domain (missing parts from reference TRBV7-2 and TRBJ1-1): GAGVSQSPSNKVTEKGKDVELRCDPISGHTALYWYRQSLGQGLEFLIYFQGNSAPDKSGLPSDRFSAERTGGSVSTLTIQRTQQEDSAVYLCASSFGQGRPTSRAFFGQGTRLTVV.

V is TRBV19 and J is TRBJ2-7, with 8 nucleotides matching TRBD1. With 7 bases clipped from V and 2 bases from J, the junction kept 4 bases outside the gene matches. This CDR3 has 13 residues. CDR1 LNHDA and CDR2 SQIVND come from the germline V gene (reference sequence). The CDR3 spells CASIEQGAYEQYF. The CDR3 DNA reads as TGTGCCAGTATTGAACAGGGGGCCTACGAGCAGTACTTC. Drawing the rest from reference TRBV19 and TRBJ2-7, the complete variable domain is DGGITQSPKYLFRKEGQNVTLSCEQNLNHDAMYWYRQDPGQGLRLIYYSQIVNDFQKGDIAEGYSVSREKKESFPLTVTSAQKNPTAFYLCASIEQGAYEQYFGPGTRLTVT.

CDR3 DNA sequence: TGTGCCAGCCGTGGGGGACCAGGTGTCTACGAGCAGTACTTC. Residues: CASRGGPGVYEQYF. The chain employs TRBV12-3 or TRBV12-4 and TRBJ2-7, with D perhaps given as TRBD1 or TRBD2 (5 bases each). The ends were cut back, 8 bases at V and 3 bases at J, with 17 bases in the middle. The CDR3 has 14 residues.

On this clonotype: Given the absence of the conserved phenylalanine or tryptophan at the CDR3 end, a read error is likely. The V gene is TRBV12-3 or TRBV12-4, the J gene TRBJ2-7; D perhaps matches TRBD1 (6 bases). The V end lost 8 bases, the J end lost 5 bases, and 13 bases lay between the germline ends. The CDR3 has 12 amino acids. The CDR3 is CASRKGVDEQYL. The CDR3 region has the DNA TGTGCCAGCCGCAAGGGGGTCGACGAGCAGTACCTG.

The chain uses TRBV7-3 and TRBJ2-7; 8 bases align to TRBD2. Germline lookup yields CDR1 SGHTA and CDR2 FQGTGA. The CDR3 spans 14 residues. Trimming took 5 bases from V and 13 from J; bases not matched to a gene: 16. Here the CDR3 DNA reads TGTGCCAGCAGCGTGTCGGGACTAGTCTACGGCTACTACTTC. It encodes CASSVSGLVYGYYF.

Comments on this clonotype: At one boundary the junction diverges from the germline segment, which might be a read error. V and J are TRBV5-1 and TRBJ2-7; D unresolved. Germline V gives CDR1 SGHRS, CDR2 YFSETQ. The CDR3 has 13 residues. The CDR3 coding sequence is TGTGCCAGCAGCCTGGACGTCTCGTACGGGCAGTACTTC. Protein sequence: CASSLDVSYGQYF. Full variable domain (outside the CDR3, taken from reference TRBV5-1 and TRBJ2-7): KAGVTQTPRYLIKTRGQQVTLSCSPISGHRSVSWYQQTPGQGLQFLFEYFSETQRNKGNFPGRFSGRQFSNSRSEMNVSTLELGDSALYLCASSLDVSYGQYFGPGTRLTVT.

The V and J genes are TRBV9 and TRBJ1-4, with 11 positions matching TRBD1. Germline trimming cut 4 bases from V and 13 bases from J; bases unmatched to any gene: 12. Germline V CDR1 and CDR2: SGDLS, YYNGEE. The length of the CDR3 is 15 residues. The CDR3 DNA follows: TGTGCCAGCAGCACCGGACAGGGGGCCTCTGAATTACTGTTTTTT. Amino acid sequence: CASSTGQGASELLFF.

V and J are TRBV10-3 and TRBJ1-1, with 9 bases identical to TRBD1. V shed 4 bases and J 1 base; nucleotides not matched to a gene: 4. CDR3 length: 15 amino acids. Germline loops: CDR1 ENHRY, CDR2 SYGVKD. The CDR3 DNA follows: TGTGCCATCAGTGGTCCGGGACAGGGGAACACTGAAGCTTTCTTT. It specifies CAISGPGQGNTEAFF.

At least ten counts were recorded for this clonotype. V is TRBV5-5 and J is TRBJ2-5, with TRBD2 identical over 11 bases. V dropped 3 bases and J dropped 2; count of bases not matched to a gene: 15. Germline V gene sequence: CDR1 SGHKS, CDR2 YYEKEE (reference sequence). This CDR3 has 19 residues. The DNA for the CDR3 is TGTGCCAGCAGCTCGAGGCCTAGCGGGGGGTCAGGGGCACAAGAGACCCAGTACTTC. Translating gives CASSSRPSGGSGAQETQYF.

The chain is built from TRBV9 and TRBJ1-1; 8 bases fit TRBD1. After removal of 4 bases from V and 4 bases from J, the junction contained 6 bases not matched to a gene. The CDR3 sequence is 14 residues long. Germline CDR1 reads SGDLS; CDR2 reads YYNGEE. The CDR3 region is CASSFPDRGTEAFF. The CDR3, as DNA: TGTGCCAGCAGCTTCCCCGACAGGGGCACTGAAGCTTTCTTT. Full variable domain (rest looked up from reference TRBV9 and TRBJ1-1): DSGVTQTPKHLITATGQRVTLRCSPRSGDLSVYWYQQSLDQGLQFLIQYYNGEERAKGNILERFSAQQFPDLHSELNLSSLELGDSALYFCASSFPDRGTEAFFGQGTRLTVV.

To note about this clonotype: One junction end disagrees with the germline gene, perhaps due to a read error. This chain uses TRBV20-1 with TRBJ1-1, with D perhaps TRBD1 (5 bases). The germline V gene has CDR1 DFQATT and CDR2 SNEGSKA (reference sequence). The CDR3 is made up of 11 amino acids. CDR3 DNA sequence: TGCAGCGCCGCGACCGGGACTGAAGCTGTCTTT. This gives the protein CSAATGTEAVF.

This clonotype was counted between two and nine times. V usage is TRBV2 and J usage is TRBJ1-5; D is unclear. Trimming pared 7 bases from V and 0 bases from J, leaving 10 bases between. Germline CDR1 is SNHLY and CDR2 is FYNNEI. This CDR3 is built from 14 residues. The chain's CDR3 is CASKMIDSNQPQHF. The CDR3 DNA is TGTGCCAGCAAGATGATAGATAGCAATCAGCCCCAGCATTTT. Using reference TRBV2 and TRBJ1-5 for the parts outside the CDR3, the full variable domain is EPEVTQTPSHQVTQMGQEVILRCVPISNHLYFYWYRQILGQKVEFLVSFYNNEISEKSEIFDDQFSVERPDGSNFTLKIRSTKLEDSAMYFCASKMIDSNQPQHFGDGTRLSIL.

This rearrangement joins TRBV10-3 to TRBJ2-3, with D perhaps matching TRBD2 (6 bases). Trimming took 8 bases from V and 2 from J, leaving 17 bases between them. The length of the CDR3 is 15 residues. CDR1 and CDR2 from the germline V gene are ENHRY and SYGVKD. CDR3 bases: TGTGCCATCTGCAAGCGGGTCGTGGACACAGATACGCAGTATTTT. The encoded protein is CAICKRVVDTDTQYF.

Remarks on this clonotype: Mismatch with germline at one junction end may stem from a read error. The chain links TRBV7-2 to TRBJ2-1; possibly TRBD1 or TRBD2 for D (6 bases each). Germline-derived CDR1 and CDR2 are SGHTA and FQGNSA. The CDR3 contains 15 residues. This CDR3 reads CAGSLEGDGGNSPFF. In DNA, the CDR3 is TGTGCCGGCAGCTTAGAAGGTGACGGGGGCAATTCACCCTTCTTC.

This chain joins TRBV12-3 or TRBV12-4 and TRBJ2-3; 10 bases are shared with TRBD1. The CDR3 loop spans 16 amino acids. V lost 7 bases and J lost 4; bases outside the gene matches: 11. CDR3 region: CASTLRQGALADTQYF. DNA for the CDR3: TGTGCCAGCACCCTTAGACAGGGGGCCCTGGCAGATACGCAGTATTTT.